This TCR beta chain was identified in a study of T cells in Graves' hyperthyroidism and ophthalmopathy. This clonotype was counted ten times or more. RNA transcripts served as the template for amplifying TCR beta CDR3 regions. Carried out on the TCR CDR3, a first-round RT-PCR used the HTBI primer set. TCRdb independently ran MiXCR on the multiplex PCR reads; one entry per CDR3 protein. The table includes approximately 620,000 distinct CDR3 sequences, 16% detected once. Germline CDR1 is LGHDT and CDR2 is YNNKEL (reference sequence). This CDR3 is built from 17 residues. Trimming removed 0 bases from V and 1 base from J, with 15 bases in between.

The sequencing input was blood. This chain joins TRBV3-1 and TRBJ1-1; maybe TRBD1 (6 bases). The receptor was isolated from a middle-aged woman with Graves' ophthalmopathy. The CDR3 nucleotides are TGTGCCAGCAGCCAAGACGAGAGGCGGGGGCAGAACACTGAAGCTTTCTTT. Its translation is CASSQDERRGQNTEAFF.